This T cell receptor (beta chain) was recorded in a study of naive and memory T cell subsets. Two oligonucleotides, mixed equimolar, formed the beta constant-region primer covering TRBC1 and TRBC2. The ligated cDNA underwent four PCR rounds using SP2 and nested alpha and beta constant-region primers. Using its own MiXCR run on the UMI-ligation and nested PCR reads, TCRdb lists one record per CDR3 protein. The sample yields about 90,000 distinct CDR3 sequences, approximately 10% seen once. This clonotype was observed at least ten times. Its antigen is still unknown. Trimming removed 0 bases from V and 0 bases from J, with 8 bases in between. The CDR3 spans 16 residues. Germline V gene lookup returns CDR1 SGHTA and CDR2 FQGTGA. After the first PCR, alpha and beta chain libraries were processed separately. The study's findings and limits: Naive and memory repertoire findings lacked a ground truth for validation. A few larger clonotypes appeared in naive repertoires, especially CD8, possibly memory cells re-expressing CD45RA. Expression changes during T cell differentiation may affect RNA-based TCR counts. Over 95% of naive TCR sequences appeared only once, unlike memory subsets.

The source is a human donor in good health. Material: naive CD4+ T cells from blood. The V gene is TRBV7-3, the J gene TRBJ2-2, with D hard to call. DNA of the CDR3: TGTGCCAGCAGCTTAACGGCAGCCGCGAACACCGGGGAGCTGTTTTTT. This translates into CASSLTAAANTGELFF.